Detailed here is one T cell receptor (beta chain). This clonotype was seen ten or more times. This receptor's antigen is unknown. It has no much larger one-base neighbor in the sample; base qualities were not kept. Library preparation used 5' RACE. These reads were obtained on an Illumina HiSeq 2500. A second 7 to 11 cycle PCR used a sample-barcoded 5' primer and a J-beta primer mix. A template-switch 5' adaptor carrying 12 random nucleotides introduced a unique molecular identifier onto each TCR beta cDNA molecule. Each sample yielded at least 3 million CDR3-containing paired-end reads. First-strand cDNA was synthesized from all RNA with the Mint cDNA synthesis kit, primed by a TRBC-specific oligonucleotide. After uracil-DNA glycosylase treatment, a first 18-cycle PCR used universal primers M1SS and BC2_uni_R on all cDNA. As for how the authors treated the data: Normalization of each sample was performed by random selection of 1 million high-quality reads, each carrying a distinct molecular identifier. Instead of being binned into consensus sequences, reads that shared molecular identifiers were thrown out. CDR3 identification, clonotype clustering and error correction used MiTCR with a Q25 quality threshold and the strictest error-elimination algorithm. A nonparametric unseen species model using Euler transformation provided a lower-bound estimate of total TCR beta diversity. TCRdb handled the public reads itself, with Q25 trimming in fastp and clone calling in MiXCR, and kept productive beta chains. Each entry is one CDR3 protein sequence, shown with its most common DNA and genes. These V and J calls rely on TCRdb rather than the paper's analysis. This sample holds more than 900,000 distinct CDR3 sequences; just under 30% were observed only once. The ten most abundant clones make up about 10% of the sample.

These data come from a study of blood T cells in healthy people across ages (dated by TCRdb to about 2015). About the study as a whole: In model experiments, roughly one uniquely barcoded TCR beta cDNA molecule per two T cells was captured by template switching. The donors were split into four age groups: young (average around 16 years), middle-aged (about 40), aged (approximately 60) and long-lived (roughly 77). The study measured age-related changes in TCR beta repertoire diversity using deep sequencing normalized with unique cDNA molecular identifiers. Two additional independent replicas of 1 million unique cDNA reads from the same blood draw were analyzed for two donors (one aged 18 to 29 and one aged 80 or older).

The paper's findings and limits, for the study overall: Compared with the aged group, more naive CD4+ T cells, fewer expanded clones and increased TCR diversity were shown by the long-lived group, suggesting age selection. As age increased, observed TCR beta diversity per million T cells dropped in a roughly linear way, and a significant reduction was already evident by age about 40. Because the CMV infection status of the donors was unknown, age-related changes in expanded clonotypes may potentially have been confounded. Estimates of total diversity based on one million sequenced T cells were considered lower bounds and underestimates. Bulk unsorted PBMC profiling prevented conclusive comparison of naive and antigen-experienced compartments. The percentage of naive T cells measured by flow cytometry correlated strongly with observed TCR beta diversity.

Sequences ENHRY (CDR1) and SYGVKD (CDR2) are obtained from the germline V gene. From its cysteine to its phenylalanine, the CDR3 spans 14 amino acids. Of all the DNA, just the CDR3 is kept, 42 bases in frame from base 1. Trimmed from V: 4 bases; trimmed from J: 2 bases; junction bases lacking a gene match: 3. The roughly 39 donors, aged roughly 6 to 95 years, were systemically healthy Caucasian individuals from Russia. About 9.1 milliliters of peripheral blood were collected from each donor into EDTA-treated Vacutainer tubes. Ficoll-Paque density-gradient centrifugation was used to isolate PBMCs, with at least 6.5 million per sample. Trizol reagent was used to extract total RNA from the PBMCs, yielding at least 6 micrograms per sample. Naive CD45RAhigh/CD27high T cell percentages were measured by flow cytometry on a PBMC aliquot from every donor. The same data also contributed to another study, on T cells of mothers and their children. Per that second paper: The donors were nine systemically healthy Caucasian individuals, made up of three mothers and their six children. cDNA synthesis consumed the entire amount of extracted RNA, loaded at 1.5 ug RNA in each 15 ul reaction. Sample barcodes and 2-4 random nucleotides were added via the M1S primer in the second PCR. Over 9 million TCR beta CDR3 reads came from each mother, compared with about 3 million reads from each child. Thymic selection similarly shapes TCR recombination output in related and unrelated pairs, with minor effect from inherited differences. Normalized repertoire overlap was always slightly but never significantly higher in related than unrelated mother-child pairs. No persistent microchimeric T cell clones were detected, at a sensitivity of approximately 100 clones per million clonotypes. In the study, deep NGS was used to compare the TCR beta repertoires of mothers and children, and features distinguishing related mother-child pairs from unrelated individuals were sought. On average, the children were approximately 11 +/- 4 years old, while the mothers were 40 +/- 4 years old. After adapters were ligated using NEBNext reagents, the libraries underwent 100+100 nt paired-end sequencing on an Illumina HiSeq 2000. To prevent cross-contamination, the mother and child libraries were prepared a month apart and were sequenced in separate runs. Each donor had between about 450,000 and 2,100,000 distinct TCR beta clonotypes identified. Naive TCR beta clonotypes were estimated from low-frequency clonotypes matched to each donor's FACS-determined naive share, without sorting.

The rearranged chain carries TRBV10-3 and TRBJ2-7, and 9 junctional nucleotides match TRBD1. Material for sequencing was blood. The receptor was isolated from a woman in her thirties or forties in good health. The DNA sequence reads TGTGCCATCAGTGGCAGGACAGGGGCCTACGAGCAGTACTTC. Translated, this is CAISGRTGAYEQYF.